Following are 26 T cell receptor beta chains from one sample sequenced in a study of T cell responses to AZD1222 COVID-19 vaccine. Measured with immunoSEQ multiplex PCR; TCRdb has only the in-frame clones, and not every one. This sample carries about 88,000 clones, roughly nine tenths of them seen once, and the ten largest clones take 5%. The sample consisted of peripheral blood, taken 28 days after the second AZD1222 dose. Receptor source: an adult who received the AZD1222 COVID-19 vaccine.

The chain joins TRBV27 to TRBJ1-6, with D perhaps matching TRBD1 (5 bases). Trimming cost V 2 bases and J 6 bases, with 8 bases left between them. Germline CDR1 and CDR2: MNHEY and SMNVEV (reference sequence). The CDR3 length is 14 residues. DNA for the CDR3: TGTGCCAGCAGTTTACAGGGTGGTAATTCACCCCTCCACTTT. It encodes CASSLQGGNSPLHF.

The V call is TRBV19, the J call TRBJ2-7; 11 bases line up with TRBD1. Germline CDR1 LNHDA, CDR2 SQIVND (reference sequence). With V trimmed by 6 bases and J by 0 bases, 10 bases remained unmatched. CDR3 length equals 17 residues. Here the CDR3 DNA reads TGTGCCAGTAGCCGGGACAGGGGGTGGGTTAGCTCCTACGAGCAGTACTTC. Its protein product is CASSRDRGWVSSYEQYF.

The genes are TRBV19 and TRBJ2-3, with 9 bases that match TRBD2. CDR3 length: 17 residues. Germline V gene sequence: CDR1 LNHDA, CDR2 SQIVND (reference sequence). V lost 5 bases and J lost 4; bases outside the gene matches: 13. CDR3 in DNA: TGTGCCAGTAGTCTCCCCCTGGGGCGCGGGGGGGCAGATACGCAGTATTTT. This sequence encodes CASSLPLGRGGADTQYF.

This clone has a handful of counts. This chain joins TRBV2 and TRBJ2-6; D unclear. Per germline, CDR1 SNHLY and CDR2 FYNNEI. This CDR3 region has 15 residues. Trimming shortened V by 2 bases and J by 0 bases, and 5 bases separated the two germline ends. The DNA of the CDR3 is TGTGCCAGCAGTGAACAGTCCTCTGGGGCCAACGTCCTGACTTTC. It is translated as CASSEQSSGANVLTF.

The rearrangement links TRBV2 to TRBJ1-5, with unresolved D. The ends were cut back, 4 bases at V and 0 bases at J, with 7 bases in the middle. This CDR3 has 14 amino acids. Germline CDR1 is SNHLY and CDR2 is FYNNEI. CDR3 region: CASSVGHSNQPQHF. In nucleotides, the CDR3 is TGTGCCAGCAGTGTAGGTCATAGCAATCAGCCCCAGCATTTT.

CDR3 in DNA: TGTGCCACCAGTGACGGGCCGGGCTATGGCTACACCTTC. It translates to CATSDGPGYGYTF. V gene TRBV24-1 combines with J gene TRBJ1-2, with D unresolved. The CDR3 length is 13 residues. V lost 4 bases and J 4 bases, leaving 9 bases between the germline ends. Looked up from germline, CDR1 is KGHDR and CDR2 is SFDVKD.

The chain combines TRBV2 with TRBJ2-5; 9 nucleotides line up with TRBD1. Germline values: CDR1 SNHLY, CDR2 FYNNEI. Germline trimming cut 4 bases from V and 5 bases from J; bases unmatched to any gene: 8. CDR3 length: 15 residues. The CDR3 sequence: CASSGPTGGGETQYF. The CDR3 DNA reads as TGTGCCAGCAGTGGACCAACAGGGGGCGGGGAGACCCAGTACTTC.

This CDR3 is CASSQLGRNQPQHF. DNA of the CDR3: TGTGCCAGCAGCCAACTGGGGAGGAATCAGCCCCAGCATTTT. The rearrangement joins TRBV2 to TRBJ1-5; D unresolved. Trimming took off 6 bases at V and 4 bases at J, with 13 bases between the two ends. This CDR3 is built from 14 residues. The germline V gene encodes CDR1 SNHLY and CDR2 FYNNEI. The variable domain in full, with the rest retrieved from reference TRBV2 and TRBJ1-5, is EPEVTQTPSHQVTQMGQEVILRCVPISNHLYFYWYRQILGQKVEFLVSFYNNEISEKSEIFDDQFSVERPDGSNFTLKIRSTKLEDSAMYFCASSQLGRNQPQHFGDGTRLSIL.

The rearrangement links TRBV10-2 to TRBJ1-2; D is perhaps TRBD1 (5 bases). CDR1 is WSHSY and CDR2 is SAAADI in the germline V gene. V lost 4 bases to trimming and J lost 4 bases, with 10 bases between them. The CDR3 runs 13 residues. DNA of the CDR3: TGCGCCAGCAGTGCTGAGCAGGGCTATGGCTACACCTTC. It specifies CASSAEQGYGYTF.

J is TRBJ1-5 and V is TRBV2; TRBD1 is a possible D gene (6 bases). The germline V gene has CDR1 SNHLY and CDR2 FYNNEI. CDR3 size: 15 residues. The V and J ends lost 3 bases and 1 base respectively, with 10 bases between them. The CDR3 spells CASSDRGQSNQPQHF. As DNA, the CDR3 is TGTGCCAGCAGTGACAGGGGACAAAGCAATCAGCCCCAGCATTTT.

V usage is TRBV10-3 and J usage is TRBJ2-7, with 7 bases that match TRBD2. V shed 4 bases and J 4 bases; nucleotides not matched to a gene: 7. Per the germline V gene, CDR1 is ENHRY and CDR2 is SYGVKD. The CDR3 has 14 residues. For the CDR3, the DNA is TGTGCCATCAGTGTAGCGGGCGGGGATTACGAGCAGTACTTC. Translation gives CAISVAGGDYEQYF.

The chain couples TRBV2 to TRBJ1-2; D is unclear. Between the trimmed V and J ends, which lost 4 bases and 3 bases, there was a span of 12 bases. Germline CDR1 is SNHLY and CDR2 is FYNNEI. This CDR3 is built from 14 residues. CDR3: CASSGFRVDYGYTF. In DNA form, the CDR3 reads TGTGCCAGCAGTGGCTTCCGGGTAGACTATGGCTACACCTTC.

This clone has only one observation. J is TRBJ2-3 and V is TRBV12-3 or TRBV12-4; TRBD1 matches 7 bases. Trimming at V came to 5 bases and at J to 4 bases, leaving 3 bases not matched to a gene. This CDR3 is 13 amino acids long. CDR3: CASSKTGPDTQYF. CDR3 DNA: TGTGCCAGCAGTAAGACAGGGCCAGATACGCAGTATTTT.

The chain combines TRBV6-1 with TRBJ2-7; tentatively, D is TRBD1 (5 bases). The V end was cut by 2 bases, the J end by 3 bases, with 14 bases between. The CDR3 contains 15 residues. Germline lookup yields CDR1 MNHNS and CDR2 SASEGT. This CDR3 reads CASSEKGAWDYEQYF. The CDR3 DNA reads TGTGCCAGCAGTGAAAAAGGGGCCTGGGACTACGAGCAGTACTTC.

The chain links TRBV19 to TRBJ1-4, with D maybe TRBD1 (6 bases). The germline V and J ends were trimmed by 7 bases and 4 bases, with 16 bases remaining between them. The CDR3 is 15 residues long. The V gene's germline CDR1 is LNHDA and CDR2 SQIVND (reference sequence). The CDR3, as DNA: TGTGCCAGTACCAGCGGCAGGGGCGATAATGAAAAACTGTTTTTT. This gives the protein CASTSGRGDNEKLFF.

The chain uses TRBV5-1 and TRBJ1-1; weak D call: TRBD1 (6 bases). V was clipped by 4 bases and J by 1 base, with 11 bases between them. The CDR3 has 14 residues. Germline CDR1 and CDR2: SGHRS and YFSETQ. Here the CDR3 DNA reads TGCGCCAGCAGCAGGAGACAGGAGAACACTGAAGCTTTCTTT. This codes for CASSRRQENTEAFF.

This chain uses TRBV6-5 with TRBJ1-5; TRBD1 might be the D (5 bases). This CDR3 spans 15 amino acids. Germline values: CDR1 MNHEY, CDR2 SVGAGI. Trimming took off 5 bases at V and 4 bases at J, with 15 bases between the two ends. The CDR3 loop reads CASSITGTQNQPQHF. CDR3 DNA sequence: TGTGCCAGCAGTATTACCGGGACCCAGAATCAGCCCCAGCATTTT.

The chain links TRBV3-1 (or the pseudogene TRBV3-2) to TRBJ2-1; TRBD1 matches 7 bases. J lost 5 bases, V lost 4 bases, and 8 bases had no gene match. Germline CDR1 reads LGHDT; CDR2 reads YNNKEL (reference sequence). The CDR3 has 15 residues. The CDR3: CASSLGDSGHNEQFF. DNA for the CDR3: TGTGCCAGCAGCCTTGGGGACAGCGGACACAATGAGCAGTTCTTC.

This clone was seen only a few times. The rearrangement joins TRBV19 to TRBJ1-2; 7 bases map to TRBD1. The CDR3 runs to 16 residues. V shed 3 bases and J 5 bases; nucleotides not matched to a gene: 12. Germline values: CDR1 LNHDA, CDR2 SQIVND (reference sequence). CDR3 in amino acids: CASSMRGQTTSYGYTF. CDR3 coding DNA: TGTGCCAGTAGTATGAGGGGACAGACCACCTCTTATGGCTACACCTTC.

This clone was seen a handful of times. V usage is TRBV7-9 and J usage is TRBJ1-1; 8 nucleotides align to TRBD1. The CDR3 length is 12 residues. Trimming removed 4 bases from V and 5 bases from J; junction bases left unmatched: 0. CDR1 and CDR2 (germline): SEHNR, FQNEAQ (reference sequence). CDR3 sequence reads: CASSWTGTEAFF. The CDR3 bases are TGTGCCAGCAGCTGGACAGGGACTGAAGCTTTCTTT.

V and J are TRBV12-3 or TRBV12-4 and TRBJ2-5; D is unresolved. Trimming stripped 6 bases from V and 1 base from J, with 9 bases between. The CDR3 has 13 residues. CDR3: CASRVEVQETQYF. The CDR3 bases are TGTGCCAGCAGAGTGGAAGTCCAAGAGACCCAGTACTTC.

The V gene is TRBV18, the J gene TRBJ1-4; tentatively, D is TRBD1 (6 bases). There are 16 residues in the CDR3. CDR1 is KGHSH and CDR2 is LQKENI in the germline V gene. Trimming shortened V by 0 bases and J by 8 bases, and 16 bases separated the two germline ends. CDR3 nucleotides: TGTGCCAGCTCACCACCGTCAGGGGCCGTCGGCGAAAAACTGTTTTTT. This encodes CASSPPSGAVGEKLFF.

The rearrangement links TRBV30 to TRBJ2-1, with 7 bases fitting TRBD1. Germline loops: CDR1 GTSNPN, CDR2 SVGIG (reference sequence). V was clipped by 0 bases and J by 5 bases; unmatched bases: 7. The CDR3 is 15 amino acids. This CDR3 is CAWSVGTAFNNEQFF. Written as DNA, the CDR3 is TGTGCCTGGAGTGTAGGGACAGCCTTCAACAATGAGCAGTTCTTC.

The chain uses TRBV3-1 (or the pseudogene TRBV3-2) and TRBJ1-1, with 8 bases identical to TRBD1. Germline V gene data show CDR1 as LGHDT and CDR2 as YNNKEL (reference sequence). Germline trimming cut 3 bases from V and 1 base from J; bases unmatched to any gene: 4. The length of the CDR3 is 15 residues. CDR3 residues: CASSQWDRRNTEAFF. CDR3 nucleotide sequence: TGTGCCAGCAGCCAGTGGGACAGGCGGAACACTGAAGCTTTCTTT.

This chain connects TRBV25-1 to TRBJ2-7, with D perhaps TRBD2 (6 bases). The V gene lost 8 bases and the J gene lost 0 bases, with 17 bases spanning the gap. Germline lookup yields CDR1 MGHDK and CDR2 SYGVNS. The CDR3 totals 15 residues. The CDR3 DNA follows: TGTGCCAGCTCCGCGGCGGGGATCGGCTCCTACGAGCAGTACTTC. Amino acids: CASSAAGIGSYEQYF.

The rearrangement uses TRBV19 and TRBJ2-2, with TRBD1 identical over 7 bases. The CDR3 is 13 residues long. The V gene end was trimmed by 10 bases and the J gene end by 6 bases; junction bases not matched to a gene: 8. Germline V gene lookup returns CDR1 LNHDA and CDR2 SQIVND (reference sequence). For the CDR3, the DNA is TGTGCCACCCACAGGGGAAGGTCCGGGGAGCTGTTTTTT. It encodes CATHRGRSGELFF. Full variable domain (remainder filled in from reference TRBV19 and TRBJ2-2): DGGITQSPKYLFRKEGQNVTLSCEQNLNHDAMYWYRQDPGQGLRLIYYSQIVNDFQKGDIAEGYSVSREKKESFPLTVTSAQKNPTAFYLCATHRGRSGELFFGEGSRLTVL.